The 29 T cell receptor beta chains below were found in one sample sequenced in a study of neurological immune-mediated disorders. The time point is: technical triplicate 2. One entry per CDR3 protein results from TCRdb running MiXCR on the 5' RACE reads. Of more than 30,000 distinct CDR3 sequences listed, about an eighth are singletons. The sequencing sample was made of CD4+ T cells from blood. The receptor set was obtained from a female donor with HTLV-1-associated myelopathy (HAM/TSP).

This rearrangement joins TRBV11-1 to TRBJ2-5; 10 bases line up with TRBD1. The CDR3 sequence is 17 residues long. The trim removed 2 bases at V and 1 base at J, leaving 7 bases unmatched. Germline V CDR1 and CDR2: SGHAT, FQDESV (reference sequence). The CDR3 DNA is TGTGCCAGCAGCTTACCTCGGACAGGGGGGTCCCAAGAGACCCAGTACTTC. It specifies CASSLPRTGGSQETQYF.

The table lists this clonotype with many counts. V is TRBV18 and J is TRBJ1-1; D might be TRBD1 (6 bases). Between the trimmed V and J ends, which lost 3 bases and 7 bases, there was a span of 15 bases. The CDR3 extends over 14 amino acids. Germline loops: CDR1 KGHSH, CDR2 LQKENI. The DNA for the CDR3 is TGTGCCAGCTCACCTACGCGGGGGACAATTGAAGCTTTCTTT. Amino acids: CASSPTRGTIEAFF.

This clonotype has at least ten counts. V usage is TRBV5-1 and J usage is TRBJ2-1; D is undetermined. Between the trimmed V and J ends, which lost 4 bases and 6 bases, there was a span of 14 bases. Looked up from germline, CDR1 is SGHRS and CDR2 is YFSETQ. This CDR3 is built from 14 residues. The CDR3 loop is CASSAPEVGNEQFF. Written as DNA, the CDR3 is TGCGCCAGCAGCGCACCCGAGGTGGGCAATGAGCAGTTCTTC.

This clonotype showed up many times. The chain has TRBV20-1 and TRBJ2-3, with 10 bases matching TRBD2. The germline gives CDR1 DFQATT, CDR2 SNEGSKA (reference sequence). Losses at the gene ends were 0 bases for V and 6 bases for J; bases not matched to a gene: 9. There are 16 residues in the CDR3. CDR3 sequence reads: CSARESSGGAFDTQYF. As DNA, the CDR3 is TGCAGTGCTAGAGAGTCCAGCGGGGGGGCTTTTGATACGCAGTATTTT.

Many counts were recorded for this clonotype. The V call is TRBV5-1, the J call TRBJ2-7; a weak D match, TRBD1 (6 bases). CDR3 length: 15 amino acids. The V and J ends lost 0 bases and 3 bases respectively, with 13 bases between them. CDR1 is SGHRS and CDR2 is YFSETQ in the germline V gene. Here the CDR3 reads CASSLEGQPGYEQYF. CDR3 nucleotides: TGCGCCAGCAGCTTGGAAGGACAGCCGGGCTACGAGCAGTACTTC.

This clonotype came up many times. The V call is TRBV9, the J call TRBJ1-2, with 7 bases matching TRBD1. Looked up from germline, CDR1 is SGDLS and CDR2 is YYNGEE. J lost 8 bases, V lost 0 bases, and 4 bases had no gene match. The CDR3 extends over 13 amino acids. This chain's CDR3 is CASSVGQGGGYTF. In DNA, the CDR3 is TGTGCCAGCAGCGTAGGACAGGGCGGCGGCTACACCTTC.

This clonotype was seen many times. This chain connects TRBV12-3 or TRBV12-4 to TRBJ1-2, with 7 bases aligning to TRBD1. The V gene end was trimmed by 6 bases and the J gene end by 6 bases; junction bases not matched to a gene: 7. This CDR3 is 13 amino acids long. CDR3 in DNA: TGTGCCAGCAGCGATAGGGACAGAGATGGCTACACCTTC. Translation gives CASSDRDRDGYTF.

In its sample, this clonotype was seen many times. The chain couples TRBV2 to TRBJ1-4; 7 positions match TRBD1. The CDR3 extends over 16 amino acids. After removal of 1 base from V and 5 bases from J, the junction contained 7 bases not matched to a gene. Germline CDR1 SNHLY, CDR2 FYNNEI. As DNA, the CDR3 is TGTGCCAGCAGTGAAGGGTCGGGACAGACCAATGAAAAACTGTTTTTT. Translated, it gives CASSEGSGQTNEKLFF.

The sample holds many counts of this clonotype. This rearrangement joins TRBV20-1 to TRBJ2-7, with 8 bases fitting TRBD1. The trim removed 6 bases at V and 4 bases at J, leaving 5 bases unmatched. CDR3 length: 12 residues. Germline V CDR1 and CDR2: DFQATT, SNEGSKA (reference sequence). The CDR3 nucleotides are TGCAGTGCCACCGACAGGGGATACGAGCAGTACTTC. Translated: CSATDRGYEQYF.

This clonotype was detected ten times or more. The chain is built from TRBV5-1 and TRBJ2-1; TRBD1 or TRBD2 may be the D gene (5 bases each). Trimming shortened V by 0 bases and J by 0 bases, and 10 bases separated the two germline ends. The CDR3 has 16 amino acids. From germline, CDR1 is SGHRS and CDR2 YFSETQ. DNA of the CDR3: TGCGCCAGCAGCTTGGTGGGGGACCCCTCCTACAATGAGCAGTTCTTC. This gives the protein CASSLVGDPSYNEQFF.

With respect to this clonotype: A much bigger clone sits one base away, suggesting this may be a read error. This chain links TRBV7-7 with TRBJ2-1, with TRBD2 matching over 7 bases. CDR3 length: 15 residues. Germline V lookup: CDR1 SSHAT, CDR2 FNYEAQ (reference sequence). Here the CDR3 reads CASSLNGAGVNEQFF. The CDR3 nucleotides read TGTGCTAGCAGCTTAAATGGGGCGGGGGTGAATGAGCAGTTCTTC.

Regarding this clonotype: A much larger clone is a single base away; this may be a read error. This chain joins TRBV7-2 and TRBJ2-3; 13 bases fit TRBD2. Unmatched junction bases numbered 14, after V lost 3 bases and J lost 11 bases. From germline, CDR1 is SGHTA and CDR2 FQGNSA. The length of the CDR3 is 17 residues. CDR3 sequence (DNA): TGTGCCAGCAGCTTCCCCAGCGGGACTAGCGGGATATATAAGCAGTATTTT. Protein sequence: CASSFPSGTSGIYKQYF.

This clonotype was seen ten or more times. V usage is TRBV6-6 and J usage is TRBJ2-1; 8 bases are a match to TRBD1. Per germline, CDR1 MNHNY and CDR2 SVGAGI (reference sequence). The CDR3 is 14 amino acids. The ends lost 0 bases at V and 9 bases at J; junction bases unmatched: 4. CDR3 bases: TGTGCCAGCAGTTACTCATCTGGGACAGGTGAGCAGTTCTTC. Amino acids: CASSYSSGTGEQFF.

This clonotype has a count of ten or more. The chain couples TRBV5-1 to TRBJ2-2; D unresolved. V shed 3 bases and J shed 5 bases, with 17 bases lying between them. The germline CDR1 and CDR2 sequences are SGHRS and YFSETQ. The CDR3 length is 16 residues. CDR3 in amino acids: CASSYTGSPGTGELFF. In nucleotides, the CDR3 is TGCGCCAGCAGCTACACCGGGTCCCCCGGAACCGGGGAGCTGTTTTTT.

J is TRBJ2-7 and V is TRBV5-5; D is possibly TRBD2 (6 bases). Germline V gives CDR1 SGHKS, CDR2 YYEKEE (reference sequence). This CDR3 contains 14 residues. V was pared by 4 bases and J by 6 bases, with 17 bases between. CDR3 in DNA: TGTGCCAGCAGCCGGGGGTCAGGGACCTTCGAGCAGTACTTC. Translating gives CASSRGSGTFEQYF. Looking up the rest from reference TRBV5-5 and TRBJ2-7 gives the full variable domain: DAGVTQSPTHLIKTRGQQVTLRCSPISGHKSVSWYQQVLGQGPQFIFQYYEKEERGRGNFPDRFSARQFPNYSSELNVNALLLGDSALYLCASSRGSGTFEQYFGPGTRLTVT.

The table lists this clonotype with many counts. The chain combines TRBV20-1 with TRBJ1-2; TRBD1 matches 10 bases. Germline V gene lookup returns CDR1 DFQATT and CDR2 SNEGSKA (reference sequence). The CDR3 spans 13 residues. J was trimmed by 5 bases and V by 5 bases; bases with no gene match: 5. CDR3 DNA sequence: TGCAGTGCTGCGGGACAGGGGCCTTATGGCTACACCTTC. Translation gives CSAAGQGPYGYTF.

This clonotype was seen ten or more times. The CDR3 here is CSASRDRDSPLHF. The DNA of the CDR3 is TGCAGTGCTAGTAGGGACAGGGACTCACCCCTCCACTTT. The chain couples TRBV20-1 to TRBJ1-6; 9 bases fit TRBD1. CDR1 and CDR2 from the germline V gene are DFQATT and SNEGSKA (reference sequence). The CDR3 has 13 residues. J lost 10 bases, V lost 3 bases, and 4 bases had no gene match.

In this sample, this clonotype turned up many times. This chain uses TRBV5-1 with TRBJ2-1, with TRBD1 matching 10 bases. Trimming took 4 bases from V and 6 from J; bases not matched to a gene: 4. This CDR3 comprises 14 residues. CDR1 SGHRS and CDR2 YFSETQ come from the germline V gene. Written as DNA, the CDR3 is TGCGCCAGCAGCGTGGGACAGGGGTTCAATGAGCAGTTCTTC. Translation: CASSVGQGFNEQFF.

This clonotype has at least ten counts. The V gene is TRBV5-1, the J gene TRBJ1-1; possibly TRBD1 for D (6 bases). Per the germline V gene, CDR1 is SGHRS and CDR2 is YFSETQ. This CDR3 comprises 15 residues. Trimming pared 3 bases from V and 1 base from J, leaving 13 bases between. CDR3 nucleotide sequence: TGCGCCAGCAGCTCGGGGGGGCTGACGAACACTGAAGCTTTCTTT. Its translation: CASSSGGLTNTEAFF.

Ten or more counts support this clonotype. The chain carries TRBV29-1 and TRBJ2-1, with D perhaps given as TRBD1 or TRBD2 (6 bases each). Deletions cut 4 bases from V and 4 bases from J, with 11 bases between. The CDR3 loop spans 13 amino acids. Germline CDR1 reads SQVTM; CDR2 reads ANQGSEA. The chain's CDR3 is CSVGRDTYNEQFF. The CDR3 DNA is TGCAGCGTTGGGCGGGACACATACAATGAGCAGTTCTTC.

Many counts were recorded for this clonotype. The gene calls are TRBV20-1 and TRBJ2-1, with 9 bases identical to TRBD2. Germline V lookup: CDR1 DFQATT, CDR2 SNEGSKA (reference sequence). V shed 3 bases and J 4 bases; nucleotides not matched to a gene: 7. The CDR3 is 15 amino acids. CDR3 loop: CSASVAGAGYNEQFF. CDR3 DNA sequence: TGCAGTGCTAGCGTAGCGGGAGCGGGGTACAATGAGCAGTTCTTC.

This clonotype has a count of ten or more. V is TRBV12-3 or TRBV12-4 and J is TRBJ2-3, with TRBD2 matching 7 bases. The CDR3 is 14 amino acids. V trimming: 5 bases; J trimming: 1 base; junction bases outside the gene matches: 3. The CDR3 loop is CASSLRGGTDTQYF. For the CDR3, the DNA is TGTGCCAGCAGTCTTCGGGGGGGCACAGATACGCAGTATTTT.

Ten or more counts support this clonotype. V is TRBV5-1 and J is TRBJ2-3, with TRBD2 matching over 12 bases. CDR3 length equals 17 residues. The V gene's germline CDR1 is SGHRS and CDR2 YFSETQ. V trimming: 4 bases; J trimming: 0 bases; junction bases outside the gene matches: 6. In nucleotides, the CDR3 is TGCGCCAGCAGCCCTGGACTAGCGGGACCTAGCACAGATACGCAGTATTTT. Translation: CASSPGLAGPSTDTQYF.

This clonotype was counted many times. This CDR3 reads CASSLEDYNTQYF. The CDR3 DNA reads TGCGCCAGCAGCTTGGAGGACTACAATACGCAGTATTTT. This chain joins TRBV5-1 and TRBJ2-3; tentative D call: TRBD2 (6 bases). Between the trimmed V and J ends, which lost 0 bases and 7 bases, there was a span of 9 bases. The germline V gene encodes CDR1 SGHRS and CDR2 YFSETQ. This CDR3 has 13 residues. Drawing the rest from reference TRBV5-1 and TRBJ2-3, the complete variable domain is KAGVTQTPRYLIKTRGQQVTLSCSPISGHRSVSWYQQTPGQGLQFLFEYFSETQRNKGNFPGRFSGRQFSNSRSEMNVSTLELGDSALYLCASSLEDYNTQYFGPGTRLTVL.

For this clonotype: One end of the junction is discordant with germline, which a read error may explain. J is TRBJ2-1 and V is TRBV5-5; a possible D gene is TRBD2 (5 bases). Germline CDR1 SGHKS, CDR2 YYEKEE (reference sequence). CDR3 length: 15 amino acids. The CDR3 DNA reads TGTGCCAGCAGCCGCGAGGCGGACTCATACAATGAGCATTTCTTC. Translating it yields CASSREADSYNEHFF. Together with reference TRBV5-5 and TRBJ2-1, the CDR3 gives the full variable domain: DAGVTQSPTHLIKTRGQQVTLRCSPISGHKSVSWYQQVLGQGPQFIFQYYEKEERGRGNFPDRFSARQFPNYSSELNVNALLLGDSALYLCASSREADSYNEHFFGPGTRLTVL.

This clonotype was observed at least ten times. CDR3 in amino acids: CASRPAGADTEAFF. CDR3 in DNA: TGTGCCAGTAGGCCCGCGGGGGCGGACACTGAAGCTTTCTTT. The chain uses TRBV19 and TRBJ1-1, with D tentatively TRBD1 (6 bases). The V end was cut by 6 bases, the J end by 3 bases, with 14 bases between. The CDR3 has 14 residues. CDR1 is LNHDA and CDR2 is SQIVND in the germline V gene (reference sequence).

The table lists this clonotype with many counts. This CDR3 reads CSARETGGVGWETQYF. CDR3 nucleotide sequence: TGCAGTGCTAGAGAGACAGGGGGCGTAGGCTGGGAGACCCAGTACTTC. This sequence joins TRBV20-1 and TRBJ2-5; TRBD1 agrees at 10 bases. The CDR3 spans 16 residues. Germline CDR1 is DFQATT and CDR2 is SNEGSKA (reference sequence). V was clipped by 0 bases and J by 5 bases; unmatched bases: 9.

This clonotype was seen repeatedly, ten times or more. J is TRBJ2-7 and V is TRBV19; D remains unclear. The CDR3 consists of 14 residues. Germline-derived CDR1 and CDR2 are LNHDA and SQIVND (reference sequence). V dropped 4 bases and J dropped 0 bases, with 10 bases sitting between them. CDR3 nucleotide sequence: TGTGCCAGTAGTAGAGGAAGCAGCTCCTACGAGCAGTACTTC. Protein product: CASSRGSSSYEQYF. Together with reference TRBV19 and TRBJ2-7, the CDR3 gives the full variable domain: DGGITQSPKYLFRKEGQNVTLSCEQNLNHDAMYWYRQDPGQGLRLIYYSQIVNDFQKGDIAEGYSVSREKKESFPLTVTSAQKNPTAFYLCASSRGSSSYEQYFGPGTRLTVT.

This clonotype has a count of ten or more. In DNA form, the CDR3 reads TGCAGCGTCGTACCGGGCGGGAGGATTTACGAGCAGTACTTC. Encoded protein: CSVVPGGRIYEQYF. V is TRBV29-1 and J is TRBJ2-7, with 8 positions matching TRBD2. This CDR3 comprises 14 residues. V dropped 6 bases and J dropped 4; count of bases not matched to a gene: 11. Looked up from germline, CDR1 is SQVTM and CDR2 is ANQGSEA.